These 11 T cell receptor beta chains were all obtained from the same sample, sequenced in a study of siplizumab effects on memory and regulatory T cells. TCRdb keeps only in-frame clones here, not all; method: immunoSEQ multiplex PCR. The repertoire holds 70,000 to 95,000 clones, with about 96% as singletons. Input material: naive CD4+ T cells sorted from blood. Receptors were obtained from a human donor in good health.

The chain combines TRBV6-5 with TRBJ2-2, with unresolved D. The germline V gene has CDR1 MNHEY and CDR2 SVGAGI. The CDR3 extends over 15 amino acids. V lost 6 bases and J 6 bases, leaving 17 bases between the germline ends. The chain's CDR3 is CASSPRASIPGELFF. CDR3 nucleotide sequence: TGTGCCAGCAGCCCTAGGGCGAGTATTCCCGGGGAGCTGTTTTTT.

The sample holds one count of this clone. The V call is TRBV6-6, the J call TRBJ2-1; D could derive from TRBD1 or TRBD2 (6 bases each). From germline, CDR1 is MNHNY and CDR2 SVGAGI (reference sequence). This CDR3 has 16 amino acids. Trimming took off 5 bases at V and 2 bases at J, with 16 bases between the two ends. The CDR3 sequence is CASSGSGASTYNEQFF. The CDR3 DNA sequence: TGTGCCAGCAGTGGATCGGGGGCCAGTACCTACAATGAGCAGTTCTTC.

The chain uses TRBV6-1 and TRBJ1-1; D remains unclear. The germline V gene encodes CDR1 MNHNS and CDR2 SASEGT. The germline V and J ends were trimmed by 5 bases and 2 bases, with 12 bases remaining between them. This CDR3 has 14 residues. CDR3: CASSLGYRNTEAFF. CDR3 coding DNA: TGTGCCAGCAGTCTCGGATACCGAAACACTGAAGCTTTCTTT.

The genes are TRBV6-1 and TRBJ1-1, with a possible D match to TRBD1 (5 bases). The CDR3 totals 14 residues. V was clipped by 4 bases and J by 12 bases, with 21 bases between them. Germline-derived CDR1 and CDR2 are MNHNS and SASEGT. The DNA for the CDR3 is TGTGCCAGCAGTGGCCTCGGGACGGCGATAAACCCTTTCTTT. Translation: CASSGLGTAINPFF.

This chain links TRBV28 with TRBJ2-2, with D possibly matching TRBD2 (6 bases). Germline loops: CDR1 MDHEN, CDR2 SYDVKM. Trimming took off 2 bases at V and 4 bases at J, with 8 bases between the two ends. The CDR3 runs to 14 residues. The CDR3 DNA follows: TGTGCCAGCAGTTTAGGGCGGGGCACCGGGGAGCTGTTTTTT. Its protein product is CASSLGRGTGELFF.

The chain is built from TRBV11-3 and TRBJ2-1, with no clear D. V was clipped by 8 bases and J by 8 bases, with 10 bases between them. In germline, CDR1 is SGHNT, CDR2 YENEEA. The CDR3 consists of 11 residues. The CDR3 DNA sequence: TGTGCCAGCCAAGCGAGCCATGAGCAGTTCTTC. Translating gives CASQASHEQFF.

The chain has TRBV19 and TRBJ1-1; tentative D call: TRBD1 (6 bases). The germline V gene has CDR1 LNHDA and CDR2 SQIVND (reference sequence). V was shortened by 5 bases and J by 4 bases, with 20 bases between the two germline ends. The CDR3 length is 16 residues. The CDR3 loop is CASSVPLRGGSTEAFF. The DNA for the CDR3 is TGTGCCAGTAGTGTTCCCCTCAGGGGAGGGAGCACTGAAGCTTTCTTT.

The chain links TRBV6-1 to TRBJ2-3; TRBD1 matches 8 bases. The CDR3 sequence is 14 residues long. Germline values: CDR1 MNHNS, CDR2 SASEGT. J lost 0 bases, V lost 10 bases, and 6 bases had no gene match. CDR3 sequence (DNA): TGTGCCACCCGGGACAGGACTAGCACAGATACGCAGTATTTT. Translating it yields CATRDRTSTDTQYF.

The chain uses TRBV7-2 and TRBJ2-3; 7 bases are a match to TRBD2. Germline V gene data show CDR1 as SGHTA and CDR2 as FQGNSA. V shed 2 bases and J 4 bases; nucleotides not matched to a gene: 3. The CDR3 has 14 amino acids. The CDR3 reads CASSLSGVADTQYF. The CDR3 region has the DNA TGTGCCAGCAGCTTAAGCGGGGTGGCAGATACGCAGTATTTT.

This chain connects TRBV7-9 to TRBJ1-2, with 8 bases fitting TRBD1. Germline assignment: CDR1 SEHNR and CDR2 FQNEAQ (reference sequence). This CDR3 region has 15 residues. Losses at the gene ends were 5 bases for V and 3 bases for J; bases not matched to a gene: 8. This chain's CDR3 is CASSRKQGEDYGYTF. DNA of the CDR3: TGTGCCAGCAGCAGAAAACAGGGGGAGGACTATGGCTACACCTTC.

The chain recombines TRBV5-5 with TRBJ1-2, with D possibly being TRBD1 (5 bases). V gave up 4 bases and J gave up 2 bases, with 15 bases separating them. Looked up from germline, CDR1 is SGHKS and CDR2 is YYEKEE (reference sequence). The length of the CDR3 is 15 residues. For the CDR3, the DNA is TGTGCCAGCAGCCCGCGGCAGGGTTTGAACTATGGCTACACCTTC. Protein product: CASSPRQGLNYGYTF. Full variable domain (rest looked up from reference TRBV5-5 and TRBJ1-2): DAGVTQSPTHLIKTRGQQVTLRCSPISGHKSVSWYQQVLGQGPQFIFQYYEKEERGRGNFPDRFSARQFPNYSSELNVNALLLGDSALYLCASSPRQGLNYGYTFGSGTRLTVV.